The sequence of this T cell receptor (beta chain) was determined in a study of regulatory T cells in long-lasting Graves disease. This clonotype appeared many times. Its cognate antigen is unknown. Through Arm-PCR of CDR3 regions and iRepertoire HTBI primers, TCR beta libraries were built. TCRdb processed the multiplex PCR reads anew with MiXCR; each CDR3 protein has one entry. The sample contains about 400,000 distinct CDR3 sequences, around 15% of which appear only once. Germline CDR1 MNHNS, CDR2 SASEGT. Unmatched junction bases numbered 4, after V lost 5 bases and J lost 6 bases. This CDR3 is built from 13 residues. Described time point: newly diagnosed GD, antithyroid drugs for less than 3 months. The authors made the TCR library using RNA they extracted from PBMCs. Study outcomes and limitations: Limited samples may have lowered accuracy.

Separately, the same data were catalogued under a study of T cells in Graves' hyperthyroidism and ophthalmopathy. That paper adds: In the first-round RT-PCR of the TCR CDR3, the HTBI primer set was used.

The chain employs TRBV6-1 and TRBJ1-5; 7 nucleotides line up with TRBD1. The source was peripheral blood mononuclear cells (PBMCs), collected at new diagnosis, from a patient treated with antithyroid drugs. The sequence derives from a young woman with Graves disease. CDR3 bases: TGTGCCAGCAGTCCCCAGGGGGGTCAGCCCCAGCATTTT. Translating gives CASSPQGGQPQHF.